This T cell receptor beta chain was sequenced in a study of shared T cell receptors in the human thymus. V lost 7 bases and J 10 bases, leaving 16 bases between the germline ends. Germline V lookup: CDR1 MNHEY, CDR2 SMNVEV (reference sequence). The CDR3 spans 12 residues. Clones were read by immunoSEQ multiplex PCR, and TCRdb kept only the in-frame ones, dropping some. The repertoire holds roughly 710,000 clones, around 85% seen once, with 0.0095% to 0.013% in the top ten. In addition, the sample was reused for a study of human thymus T cells.

Specimen: thymocytes. The sequence derives from a girl under three years old with a congenital heart defect. This rearrangement joins TRBV27 to TRBJ1-2, with a possible D match to TRBD1 (6 bases). This CDR3 is CASKGVQRTYTF. The CDR3 region has the DNA TGTGCCAGCAAGGGGGTTCAACGGACCTACACCTTC.